This TCR beta chain was sequenced during a study of post-analysis software for immune sequencing data. Study-level results: A handful of TRBV segments appeared more often in patients than in controls, and TRBV5-6, TRBV5-1 and TRBV20-1 were among these.

On this clonotype: The antigen is undetermined.

Incorporated into the TCR beta cDNA libraries were unique molecular identifiers, which served to reduce PCR and sequencing biases. TCRdb analysed the PCR reads with MiXCR anew, one entry per CDR3 protein. The sample yields roughly 670,000 distinct CDR3 sequences, roughly three fifths seen once. CDR1 and CDR2 (germline): LGHNA, YNFKEQ. The CDR3 sequence is 17 residues long. J gave up 3 bases and V 3 bases, and 4 bases lay outside the gene matches. The sequencing input was blood. The J gene is TRBJ2-1, the V gene TRBV4-2; 14 positions match TRBD2. The receptor comes from a girl under 10 years old with multiple sclerosis. The CDR3 region has the DNA TGTGCCAGCAGCCATGCGACTAGCGGGGGGGTCTACAATGAGCAGTTCTTC. Residues: CASSHATSGGVYNEQFF.